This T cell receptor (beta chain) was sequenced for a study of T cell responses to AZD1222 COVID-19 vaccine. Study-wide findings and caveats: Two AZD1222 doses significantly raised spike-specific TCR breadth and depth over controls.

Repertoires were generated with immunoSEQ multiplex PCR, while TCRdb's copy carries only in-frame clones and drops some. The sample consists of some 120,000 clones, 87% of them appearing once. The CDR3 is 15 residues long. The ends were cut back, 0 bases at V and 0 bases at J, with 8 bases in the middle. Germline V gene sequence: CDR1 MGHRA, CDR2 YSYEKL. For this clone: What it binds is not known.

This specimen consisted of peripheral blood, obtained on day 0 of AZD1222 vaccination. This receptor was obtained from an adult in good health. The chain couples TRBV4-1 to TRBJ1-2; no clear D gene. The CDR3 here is CASSQEVGTNYGYTF. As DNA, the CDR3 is TGCGCCAGCAGCCAAGAGGTGGGAACTAACTATGGCTACACCTTC.